These 3 T cell receptor beta chains were sequenced from one sample in a study of graft-versus-host responses after intestinal transplantation. TCRdb keeps only in-frame clones here, not all; method: immunoSEQ multiplex PCR. The sample carries 95,000 to 110,000 clones, about 90% recorded once. No antigens are known for them. The sample was unstimulated CD4+ T cells sorted from spleen or lymph node cells, taken before intestinal transplant. These receptor sequences come from a human donor who received an intestinal transplant.

This sequence joins TRBV9 and TRBJ2-5; TRBD1 agrees at 10 bases. The trim removed 3 bases at V and 5 bases at J, leaving 4 bases unmatched. This CDR3 region has 14 residues. CDR1 SGDLS and CDR2 YYNGEE come from the germline V gene. The DNA for the CDR3 is TGTGCCAGCAGCGCCTGGGACAGGGGTGAGACCCAGTACTTC. The encoded protein is CASSAWDRGETQYF.

The V call is TRBV5-1, the J call TRBJ2-3; possible D gene TRBD2, 5 bases. The V end lost 0 bases, the J end lost 4 bases, and 12 bases lay between the germline ends. The CDR3 length is 15 residues. The germline gives CDR1 SGHRS, CDR2 YFSETQ. The CDR3 DNA reads TGCGCCAGCAGCTTGGACCGTGGGAGCTCAGATACGCAGTATTTT. This encodes CASSLDRGSSDTQYF.

V and J are TRBV5-4 and TRBJ2-5; D is perhaps TRBD2 (7 bases). The germline V and J ends were trimmed by 10 bases and 3 bases, with 13 bases remaining between them. CDR3 length: 12 residues. The germline gives CDR1 SGHNT, CDR2 YYREEE (reference sequence). The CDR3 DNA is TGTGCCGTCGGGGGGCGTGAAGAGACCCAGTACTTC. It codes for CAVGGREETQYF.